This TCR beta chain originates from a study of monozygotic twins with inflammatory bowel disease. The CDR3 has 13 amino acids. TCRdb re-called the 5' RACE reads and gives one entry per CDR3 protein, without DNA. The ten most abundant clones cover less than 2% of a sample with about 210,000 distinct CDR3 sequences. The chain is built from TRBV12-3 or TRBV12-4 and TRBJ1-2. This receptor was obtained from a human donor with ulcerative colitis or Crohn's disease, or a healthy co-twin of an affected twin (not recorded which). The sample consisted of blood. CDR3 sequence reads: CASSQDIIYGYTF.